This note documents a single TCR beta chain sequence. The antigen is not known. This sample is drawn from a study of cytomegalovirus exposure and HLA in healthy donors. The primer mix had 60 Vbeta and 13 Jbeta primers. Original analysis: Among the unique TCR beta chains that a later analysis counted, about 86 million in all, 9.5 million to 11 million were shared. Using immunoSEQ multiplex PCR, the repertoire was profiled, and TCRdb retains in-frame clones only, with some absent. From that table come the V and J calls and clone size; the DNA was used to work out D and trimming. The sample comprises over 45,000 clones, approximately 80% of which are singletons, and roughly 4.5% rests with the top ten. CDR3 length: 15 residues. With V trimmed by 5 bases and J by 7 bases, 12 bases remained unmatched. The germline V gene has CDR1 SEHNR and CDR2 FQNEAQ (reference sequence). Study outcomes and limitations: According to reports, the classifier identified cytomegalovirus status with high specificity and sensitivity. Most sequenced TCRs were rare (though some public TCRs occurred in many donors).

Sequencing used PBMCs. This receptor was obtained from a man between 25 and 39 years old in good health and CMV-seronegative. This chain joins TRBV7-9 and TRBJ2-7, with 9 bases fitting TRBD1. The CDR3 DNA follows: TGTGCCAGCAGCCCCCGGGGGACAGGGCCTCGGGAGCAGTACTTC. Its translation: CASSPRGTGPREQYF.